This T cell receptor (beta chain) was identified in a study of T cell changes during pregnancy in multiple sclerosis. Trimming took 6 bases from V and 2 from J; bases not matched to a gene: 11. The length of the CDR3 is 18 residues. CDR1 is MNHEY and CDR2 is SMNVEV in the germline V gene (reference sequence). The method was immunoSEQ multiplex PCR; TCRdb's version includes in-frame clones alone and lacks a portion of them. The sample holds tens of thousands of clones; 90% are singletons and the top ten take less than 4%. This chain links TRBV27 with TRBJ1-5; 12 bases align to TRBD1. The TCR comes from a female donor with multiple sclerosis, enrolled in a pregnancy study. The sequencing used CD8+ T cells from peripheral blood mononuclear cells, collected before pregnancy. The CDR3 reads CASRPRGTGGAGNQPQHF. DNA for the CDR3: TGTGCCAGCAGACCCCGGGGGACAGGGGGCGCTGGCAATCAGCCCCAGCATTTT.